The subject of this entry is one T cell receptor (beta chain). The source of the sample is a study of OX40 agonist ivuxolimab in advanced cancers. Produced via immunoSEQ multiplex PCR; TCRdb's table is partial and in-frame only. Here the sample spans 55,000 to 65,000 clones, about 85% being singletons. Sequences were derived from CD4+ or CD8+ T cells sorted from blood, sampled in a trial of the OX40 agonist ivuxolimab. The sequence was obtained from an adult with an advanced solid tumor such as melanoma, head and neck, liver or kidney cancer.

The CDR3 sequence is CASRGDRVDTGELFF. As DNA, the CDR3 is TGTGCCAGTAGGGGGGACAGGGTCGACACCGGGGAGCTGTTTTTT. The chain is built from TRBV19 and TRBJ2-2, with 9 bases matching TRBD1. Germline CDR1 LNHDA, CDR2 SQIVND (reference sequence). The CDR3 is made up of 15 amino acids. The V gene end was trimmed by 6 bases and the J gene end by 3 bases; junction bases not matched to a gene: 5.